This T cell receptor beta chain derives from a study of shared clonotypes between healthy human individuals. CDR1 and CDR2 from the germline V gene are SQVTM and ANQGSEA. The CDR3 spans 11 residues. The ends lost 7 bases at V and 15 bases at J; junction bases unmatched: 7. Concerning this clone: Its antigen remains unknown.

The method was immunoSEQ multiplex PCR; TCRdb's version includes in-frame clones alone and lacks a portion of them. This sample has over a million clones, with approximately 98% found just once. The study, taken as a whole, reports: Naive subsets generally exceeded memory subsets in estimated richness.

The source material was naive CD4+ T cells sorted from blood. Subset described: CD45RA+ positively selected. This chain connects TRBV29-1 to TRBJ2-1; TRBD2 aligns across 12 bases. The clonotype was recovered from a man aged 30-40 years in good health. The CDR3 DNA reads as TGCAGCGGGACGACTAGCGGGAGACGGTTCTTC. As protein: CSGTTSGRRFF.